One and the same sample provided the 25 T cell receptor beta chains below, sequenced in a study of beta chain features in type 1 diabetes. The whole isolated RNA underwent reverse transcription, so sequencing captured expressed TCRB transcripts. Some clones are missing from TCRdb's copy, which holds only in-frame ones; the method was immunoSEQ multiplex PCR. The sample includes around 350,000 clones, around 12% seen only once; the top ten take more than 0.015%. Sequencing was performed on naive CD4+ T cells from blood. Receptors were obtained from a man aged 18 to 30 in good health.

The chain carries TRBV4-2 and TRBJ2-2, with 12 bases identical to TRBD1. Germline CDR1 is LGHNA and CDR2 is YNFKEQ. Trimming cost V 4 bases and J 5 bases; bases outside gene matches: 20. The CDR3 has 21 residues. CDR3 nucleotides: TGTGCCAGCAGCCGCGCCGTCGTCCGGGACAGGGGGCGTGGGAGGACCGGGGAGCTGTTTTTT. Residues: CASSRAVVRDRGRGRTGELFF.

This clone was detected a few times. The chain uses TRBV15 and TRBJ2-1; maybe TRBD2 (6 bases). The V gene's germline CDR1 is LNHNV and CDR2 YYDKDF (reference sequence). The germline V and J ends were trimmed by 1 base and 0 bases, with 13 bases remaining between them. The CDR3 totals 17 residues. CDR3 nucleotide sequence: TGTGCCACCAGCAGAGGGAGGGCAGGGAGCTCCTACAATGAGCAGTTCTTC. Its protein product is CATSRGRAGSSYNEQFF.

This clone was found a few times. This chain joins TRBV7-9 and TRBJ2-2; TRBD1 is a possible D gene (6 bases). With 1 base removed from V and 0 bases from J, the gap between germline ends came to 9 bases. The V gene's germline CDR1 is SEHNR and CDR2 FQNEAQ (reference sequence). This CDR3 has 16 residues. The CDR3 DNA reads TGTGCCAGCAGCTTAGTGGGGACATCGAACACCGGGGAGCTGTTTTTT. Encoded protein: CASSLVGTSNTGELFF.

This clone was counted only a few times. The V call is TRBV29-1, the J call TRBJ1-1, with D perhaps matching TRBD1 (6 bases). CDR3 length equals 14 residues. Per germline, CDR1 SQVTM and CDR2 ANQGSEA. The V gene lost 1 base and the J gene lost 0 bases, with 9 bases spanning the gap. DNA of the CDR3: TGCAGCGTTGAAGTGGACAGACTGAACACTGAAGCTTTCTTT. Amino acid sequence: CSVEVDRLNTEAFF.

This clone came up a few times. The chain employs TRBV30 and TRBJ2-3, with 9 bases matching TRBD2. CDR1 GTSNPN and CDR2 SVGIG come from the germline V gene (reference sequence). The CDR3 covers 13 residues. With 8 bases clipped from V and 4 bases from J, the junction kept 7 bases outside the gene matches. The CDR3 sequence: CAGISGSSDTQYF. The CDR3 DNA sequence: TGTGCCGGTATTAGCGGGAGTTCAGATACGCAGTATTTT.

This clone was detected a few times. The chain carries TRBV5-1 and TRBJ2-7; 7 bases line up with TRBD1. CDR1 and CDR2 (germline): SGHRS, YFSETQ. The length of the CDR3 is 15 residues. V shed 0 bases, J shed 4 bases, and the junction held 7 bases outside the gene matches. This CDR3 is CASSLGQGWQYEQYF. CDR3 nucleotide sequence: TGCGCCAGCAGCTTGGGACAGGGATGGCAGTACGAGCAGTACTTC.

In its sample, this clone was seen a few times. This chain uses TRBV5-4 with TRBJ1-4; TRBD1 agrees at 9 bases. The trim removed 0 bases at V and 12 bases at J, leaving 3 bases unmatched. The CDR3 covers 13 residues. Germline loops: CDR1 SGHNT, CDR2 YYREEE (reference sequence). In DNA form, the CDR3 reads TGTGCCAGCAGCTTGGGACAGGGGGGAGAACTGTTTTTT. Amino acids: CASSLGQGGELFF.

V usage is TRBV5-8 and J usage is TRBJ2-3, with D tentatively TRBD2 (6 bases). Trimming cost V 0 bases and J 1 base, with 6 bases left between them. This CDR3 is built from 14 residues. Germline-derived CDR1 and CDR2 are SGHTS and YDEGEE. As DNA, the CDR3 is TGTGCCAGCAGCTTGGCTAGCGGCACAGATACGCAGTATTTT. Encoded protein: CASSLASGTDTQYF.

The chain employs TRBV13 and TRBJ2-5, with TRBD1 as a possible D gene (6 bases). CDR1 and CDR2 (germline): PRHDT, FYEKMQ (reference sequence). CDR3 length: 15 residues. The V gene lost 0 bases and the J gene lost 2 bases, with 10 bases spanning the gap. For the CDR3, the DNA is TGTGCCAGCAGCTTAGGAAACAGGGTACAAGAGACCCAGTACTTC. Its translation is CASSLGNRVQETQYF.

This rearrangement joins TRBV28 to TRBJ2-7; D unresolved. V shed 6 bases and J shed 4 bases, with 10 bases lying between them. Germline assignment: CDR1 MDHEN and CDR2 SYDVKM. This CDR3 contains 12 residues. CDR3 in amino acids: CASSLLGYEQYF. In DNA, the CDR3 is TGTGCCAGCAGCCTCCTAGGTTACGAGCAGTACTTC.

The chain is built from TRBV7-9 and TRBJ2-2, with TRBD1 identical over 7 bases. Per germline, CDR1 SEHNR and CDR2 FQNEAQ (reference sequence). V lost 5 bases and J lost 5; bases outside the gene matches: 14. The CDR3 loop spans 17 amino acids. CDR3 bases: TGTGCCAGCAGCCCACCTTTAAGGGGGCGCGGAACCGGGGAGCTGTTTTTT. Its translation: CASSPPLRGRGTGELFF.

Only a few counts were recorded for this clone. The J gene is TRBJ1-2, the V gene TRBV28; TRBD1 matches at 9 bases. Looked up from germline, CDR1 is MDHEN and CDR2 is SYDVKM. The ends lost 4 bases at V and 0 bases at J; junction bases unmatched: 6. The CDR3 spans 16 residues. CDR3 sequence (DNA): TGTGCCAGCAGTTCGCCCGGGACAGGGACTAACTATGGCTACACCTTC. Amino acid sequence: CASSSPGTGTNYGYTF.

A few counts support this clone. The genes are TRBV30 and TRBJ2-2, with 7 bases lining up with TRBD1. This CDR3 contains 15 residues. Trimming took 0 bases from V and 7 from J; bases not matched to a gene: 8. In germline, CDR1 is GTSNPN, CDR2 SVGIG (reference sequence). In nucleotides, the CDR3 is TGTGCCTGGAGTGTAACCAGGGGGATTGGCGGGGAGCTGTTTTTT. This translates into CAWSVTRGIGGELFF.

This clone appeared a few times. The CDR3 reads CASSPPSGTGEKLFF. The CDR3 DNA reads TGTGCCAGCTCACCACCCTCCGGGACAGGCGAAAAACTGTTTTTT. V usage is TRBV18 and J usage is TRBJ1-4; TRBD1 matches at 8 bases. Germline values: CDR1 KGHSH, CDR2 LQKENI. This CDR3 has 15 residues. Trimming took 0 bases from V and 8 from J; bases not matched to a gene: 5.

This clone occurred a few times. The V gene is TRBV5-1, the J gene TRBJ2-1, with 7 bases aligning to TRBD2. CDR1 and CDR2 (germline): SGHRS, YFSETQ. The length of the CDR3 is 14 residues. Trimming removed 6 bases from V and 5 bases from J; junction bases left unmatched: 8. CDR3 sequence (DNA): TGCGCCAGCATGACCGCGGGGGACCACAATGAGCAGTTCTTC. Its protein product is CASMTAGDHNEQFF.

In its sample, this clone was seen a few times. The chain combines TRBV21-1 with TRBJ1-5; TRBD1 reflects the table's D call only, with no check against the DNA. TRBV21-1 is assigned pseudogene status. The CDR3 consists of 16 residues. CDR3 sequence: CASSKRGPGRNQPQHF. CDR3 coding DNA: TGTGCCAGCAGCAAAAGGGGGCCAGGGAGAAATCAGCCCCAGCATTTT.

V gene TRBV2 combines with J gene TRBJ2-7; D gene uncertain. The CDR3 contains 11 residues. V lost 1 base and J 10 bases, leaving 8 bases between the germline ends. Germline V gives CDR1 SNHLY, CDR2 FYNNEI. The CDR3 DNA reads TGTGCCAGCAGTGAAGTAAGGAGTCAGTACTTC. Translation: CASSEVRSQYF.

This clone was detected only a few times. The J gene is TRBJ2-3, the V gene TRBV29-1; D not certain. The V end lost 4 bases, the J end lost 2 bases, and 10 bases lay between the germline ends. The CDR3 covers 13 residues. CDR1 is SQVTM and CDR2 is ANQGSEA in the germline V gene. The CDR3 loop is CSVGDTYTDTQYF. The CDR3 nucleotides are TGCAGCGTTGGAGACACCTACACAGATACGCAGTATTTT.

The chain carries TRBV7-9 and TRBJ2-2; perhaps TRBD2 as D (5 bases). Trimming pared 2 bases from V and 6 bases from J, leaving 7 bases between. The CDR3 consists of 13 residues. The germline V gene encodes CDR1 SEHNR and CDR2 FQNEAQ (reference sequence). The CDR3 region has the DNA TGTGCCAGCAGCTTACTCGGGGCCGGGGAGCTGTTTTTT. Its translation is CASSLLGAGELFF.

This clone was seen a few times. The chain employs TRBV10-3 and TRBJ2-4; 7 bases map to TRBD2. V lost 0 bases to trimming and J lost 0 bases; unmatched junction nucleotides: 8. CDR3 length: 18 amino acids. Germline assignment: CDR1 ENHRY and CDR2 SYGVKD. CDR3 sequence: CAISESLLPSGAKNIQYF. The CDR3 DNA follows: TGTGCCATCAGTGAGTCTCTATTGCCTAGCGGAGCCAAAAACATTCAGTACTTC.

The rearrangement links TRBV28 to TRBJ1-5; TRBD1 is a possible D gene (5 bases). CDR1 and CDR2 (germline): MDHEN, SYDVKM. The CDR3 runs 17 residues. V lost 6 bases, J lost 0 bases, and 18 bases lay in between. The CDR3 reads CASSPFGGAYSNQPQHF. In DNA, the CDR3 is TGTGCCAGCAGCCCGTTTGGAGGGGCCTATAGCAATCAGCCCCAGCATTTT.

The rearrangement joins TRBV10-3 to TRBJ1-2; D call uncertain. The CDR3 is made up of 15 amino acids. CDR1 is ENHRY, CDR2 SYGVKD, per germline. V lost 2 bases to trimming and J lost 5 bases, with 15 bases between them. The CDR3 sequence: CAISEREGGGYGYTF. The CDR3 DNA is TGTGCCATCAGTGAGAGGGAAGGCGGAGGATATGGCTACACCTTC.

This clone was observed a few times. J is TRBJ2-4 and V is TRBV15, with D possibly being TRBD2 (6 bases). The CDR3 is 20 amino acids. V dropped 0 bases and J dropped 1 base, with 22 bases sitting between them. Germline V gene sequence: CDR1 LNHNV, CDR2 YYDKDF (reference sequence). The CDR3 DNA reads TGTGCCACCAGCAGAGACTACGGAGGGTCCTCAGGGCTGGCCAAAAACATTCAGTACTTC. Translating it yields CATSRDYGGSSGLAKNIQYF.

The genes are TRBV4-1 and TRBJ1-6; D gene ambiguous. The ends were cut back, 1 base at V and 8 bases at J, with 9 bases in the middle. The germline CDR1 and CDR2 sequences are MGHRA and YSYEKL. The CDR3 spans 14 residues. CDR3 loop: CASSQVTAYSPLHF. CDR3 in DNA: TGCGCCAGCAGCCAAGTAACAGCTTATTCACCCCTCCACTTT.

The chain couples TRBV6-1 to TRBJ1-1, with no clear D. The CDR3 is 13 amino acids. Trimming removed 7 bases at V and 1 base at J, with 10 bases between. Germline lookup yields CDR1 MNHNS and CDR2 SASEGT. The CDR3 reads CASTPGRNTEAFF. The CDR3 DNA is TGTGCCAGCACCCCGGGGAGGAACACTGAAGCTTTCTTT.